This T cell receptor (beta chain) was identified in a study of tissue T cells after allogeneic stem cell transplantation. Overall study results and limits: Few T cell clones were shared across patients, but motif clusters showed tissue-specific shared signatures. Some tissue clones might be persisting host cells; their alloreactivity or antigen specificity was not determined.

Time point reported: mouse harvest day 14 after allogeneic transplant. Each mouse received 10^7 T-cell-depleted marrow cells plus 10^6 splenic CD5+ T cells by tail vein. This CDR3 is built from 15 residues. Germline V gene lookup returns CDR1 SGHSA and CDR2 FRNQAP. V lost 2 bases to trimming and J lost 0 bases; unmatched junction nucleotides: 1. The data were produced by immunoSEQ multiplex PCR, yet TCRdb's version contains in-frame clones alone and is incomplete. The table records 3,000 to 4,000 clones, approximately 45% of them present only once. With respect to this clone: Antigen: not known. Gene names denote mouse genes. The read falls 1 residue short of the CDR3 end, and the missing part is taken from the germline J gene.

The chain combines TRBV16 with TRBJ2-3; 8 nucleotides match TRBD1. Input material: gut tissue. The TCR originated in a female BALB/c mouse given C57BL/6 T cells with graft-versus-host disease after an allogeneic hematopoietic cell transplant. The chain's CDR3 is CASSLQGASAETLYF. Partial CDR3 DNA: TGTGCAAGCAGCTTACAGGGGGCCAGTGCAGAAACGCTGTAT.